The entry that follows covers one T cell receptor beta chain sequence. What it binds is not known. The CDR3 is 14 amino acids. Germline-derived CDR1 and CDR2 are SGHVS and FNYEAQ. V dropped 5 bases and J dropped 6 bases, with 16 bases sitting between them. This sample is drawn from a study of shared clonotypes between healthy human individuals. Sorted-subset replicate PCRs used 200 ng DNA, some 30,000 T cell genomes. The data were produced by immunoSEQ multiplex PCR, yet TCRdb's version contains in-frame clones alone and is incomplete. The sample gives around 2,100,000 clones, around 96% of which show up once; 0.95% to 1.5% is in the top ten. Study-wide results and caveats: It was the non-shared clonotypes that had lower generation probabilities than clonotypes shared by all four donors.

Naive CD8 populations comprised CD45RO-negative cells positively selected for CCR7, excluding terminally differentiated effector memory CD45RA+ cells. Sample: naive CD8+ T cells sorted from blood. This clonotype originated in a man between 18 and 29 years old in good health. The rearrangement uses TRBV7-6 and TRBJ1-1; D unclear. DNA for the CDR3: TGTGCCAGCAGCCCACCGGGGAACTACGCTGAAGCTTTCTTT. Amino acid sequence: CASSPPGNYAEAFF.